Listed here is a single T cell receptor (beta chain). This entry is derived from a study of T cell changes during pregnancy in multiple sclerosis. TCRdb's table, derived via immunoSEQ multiplex PCR, lists solely in-frame clones and lacks some. The sample contains approximately 45,000 clones, around 94% of which appear only once. The source is a female donor in good health, enrolled as a control in a pregnancy study. The sequences come from CD4+ T cells from peripheral blood mononuclear cells, collected in the second trimester of pregnancy.

The chain's CDR3 is CASSTQRGQYNEQFF. The DNA for the CDR3 is TGTGCCAGCAGCACCCAACGAGGACAGTACAATGAGCAGTTCTTC. The V gene is TRBV11-2, the J gene TRBJ2-1, with D possibly matching TRBD1 (6 bases). The germline V gene encodes CDR1 SGHAT and CDR2 FQNNGV. The V and J ends lost 5 bases and 4 bases respectively, with 15 bases between them. The CDR3 consists of 15 residues.